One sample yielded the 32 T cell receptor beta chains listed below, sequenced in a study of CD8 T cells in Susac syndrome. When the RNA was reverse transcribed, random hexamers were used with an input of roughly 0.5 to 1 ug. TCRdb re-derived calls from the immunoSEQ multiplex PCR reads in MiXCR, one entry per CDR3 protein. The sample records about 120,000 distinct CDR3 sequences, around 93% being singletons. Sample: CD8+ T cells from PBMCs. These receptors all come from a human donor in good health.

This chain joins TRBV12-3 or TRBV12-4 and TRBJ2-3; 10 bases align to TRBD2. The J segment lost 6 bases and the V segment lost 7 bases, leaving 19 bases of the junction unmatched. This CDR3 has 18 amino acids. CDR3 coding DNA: TGTGCCAGCACGGCGTCTAGCGGGGGTGCAGGTAAAATGGATACGCAGTATTTT. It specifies CASTASSGGAGKMDTQYF.

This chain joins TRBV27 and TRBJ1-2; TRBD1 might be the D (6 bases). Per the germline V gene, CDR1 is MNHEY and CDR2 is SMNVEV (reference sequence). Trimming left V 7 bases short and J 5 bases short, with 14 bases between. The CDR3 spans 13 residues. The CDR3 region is CASIRGGTYGYTF. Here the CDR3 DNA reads TGTGCCAGCATCCGAGGGGGGACTTATGGCTACACCTTC.

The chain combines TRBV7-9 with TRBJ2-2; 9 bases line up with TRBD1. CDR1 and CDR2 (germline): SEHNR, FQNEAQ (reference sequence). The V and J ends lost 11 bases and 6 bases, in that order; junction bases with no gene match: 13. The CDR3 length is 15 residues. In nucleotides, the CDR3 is TGTGCCGGCCACCCGGGACAGGGAATCTCCGGGGAGCTGTTTTTT. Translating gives CAGHPGQGISGELFF.

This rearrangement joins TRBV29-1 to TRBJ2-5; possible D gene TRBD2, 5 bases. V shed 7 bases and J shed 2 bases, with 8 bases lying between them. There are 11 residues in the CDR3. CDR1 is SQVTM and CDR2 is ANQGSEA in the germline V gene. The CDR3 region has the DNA TGCAGCGCGGGGTTACAAGAGACCCAGTACTTC. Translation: CSAGLQETQYF.

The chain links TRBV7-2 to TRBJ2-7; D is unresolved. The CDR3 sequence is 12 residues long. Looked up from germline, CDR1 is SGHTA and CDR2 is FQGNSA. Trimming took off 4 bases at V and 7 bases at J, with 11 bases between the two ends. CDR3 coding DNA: TGTGCCAGCAGCTCTTCCGTGAGAGAGCAGTACTTC. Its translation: CASSSSVREQYF. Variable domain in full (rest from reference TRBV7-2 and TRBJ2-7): GAGVSQSPSNKVTEKGKDVELRCDPISGHTALYWYRQSLGQGLEFLIYFQGNSAPDKSGLPSDRFSAERTGGSVSTLTIQRTQQEDSAVYLCASSSSVREQYFGPGTRLTVT.

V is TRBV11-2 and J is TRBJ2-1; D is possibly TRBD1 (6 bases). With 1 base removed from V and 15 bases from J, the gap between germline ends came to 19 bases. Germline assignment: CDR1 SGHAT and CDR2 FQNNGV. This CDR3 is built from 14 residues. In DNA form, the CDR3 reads TGTGCCAGCAGCTTAGGCATTTCATCGCAGGGGACGTTCTTC. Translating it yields CASSLGISSQGTFF.

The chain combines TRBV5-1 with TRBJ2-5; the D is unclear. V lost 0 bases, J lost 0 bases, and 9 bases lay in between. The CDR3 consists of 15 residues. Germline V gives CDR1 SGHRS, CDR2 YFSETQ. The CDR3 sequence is CASSLVQDDQETQYF. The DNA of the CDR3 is TGCGCCAGCAGCTTGGTTCAGGACGACCAAGAGACCCAGTACTTC.

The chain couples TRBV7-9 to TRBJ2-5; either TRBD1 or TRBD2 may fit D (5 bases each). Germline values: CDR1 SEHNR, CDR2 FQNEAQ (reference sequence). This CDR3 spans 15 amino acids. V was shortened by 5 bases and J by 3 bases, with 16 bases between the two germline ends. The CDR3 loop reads CASSIPGTEKETQYF. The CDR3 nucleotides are TGTGCCAGCAGCATCCCCGGGACGGAAAAAGAGACCCAGTACTTC.

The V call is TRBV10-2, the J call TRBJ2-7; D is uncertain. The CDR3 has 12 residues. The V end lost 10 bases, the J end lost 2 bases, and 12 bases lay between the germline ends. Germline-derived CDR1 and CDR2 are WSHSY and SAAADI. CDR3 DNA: TGCGCCATCTCGACACGGACCTACGAGCAGTACTTC. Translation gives CAISTRTYEQYF.

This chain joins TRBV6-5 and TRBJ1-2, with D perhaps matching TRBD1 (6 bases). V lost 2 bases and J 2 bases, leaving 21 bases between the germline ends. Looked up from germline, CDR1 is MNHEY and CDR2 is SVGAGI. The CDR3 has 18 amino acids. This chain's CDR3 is CASSYRTEGGGTNYGYTF. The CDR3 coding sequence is TGTGCCAGCAGTTACAGAACAGAGGGCGGGGGCACCAACTATGGCTACACCTTC.

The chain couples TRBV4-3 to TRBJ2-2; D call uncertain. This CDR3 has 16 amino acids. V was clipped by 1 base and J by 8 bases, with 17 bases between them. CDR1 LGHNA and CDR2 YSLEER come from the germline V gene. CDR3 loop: CASSQVTPRVGGELFF. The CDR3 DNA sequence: TGCGCCAGCAGCCAAGTCACTCCCCGGGTCGGTGGGGAGCTGTTTTTT.

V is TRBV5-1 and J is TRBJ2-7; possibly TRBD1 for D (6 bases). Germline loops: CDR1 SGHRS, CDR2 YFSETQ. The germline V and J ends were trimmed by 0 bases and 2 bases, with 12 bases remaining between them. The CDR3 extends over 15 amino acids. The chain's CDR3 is CASSLDPGAPYEQYF. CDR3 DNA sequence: TGCGCCAGCAGCTTGGATCCAGGGGCCCCCTACGAGCAGTACTTC.

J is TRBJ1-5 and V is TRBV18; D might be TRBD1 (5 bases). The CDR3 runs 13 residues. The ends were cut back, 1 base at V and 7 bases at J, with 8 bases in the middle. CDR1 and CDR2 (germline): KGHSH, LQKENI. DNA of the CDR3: TGTGCCAGCTCACCACGTAGGGACCAGCCCCAGCATTTT. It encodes CASSPRRDQPQHF.

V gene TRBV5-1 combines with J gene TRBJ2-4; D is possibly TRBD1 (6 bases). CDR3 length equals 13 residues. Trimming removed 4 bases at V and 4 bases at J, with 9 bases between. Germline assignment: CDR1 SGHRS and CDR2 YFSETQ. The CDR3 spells CASSEGQKNIQYF. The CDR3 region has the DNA TGCGCCAGCAGCGAAGGACAGAAAAACATTCAGTACTTC. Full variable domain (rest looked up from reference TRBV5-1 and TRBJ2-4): KAGVTQTPRYLIKTRGQQVTLSCSPISGHRSVSWYQQTPGQGLQFLFEYFSETQRNKGNFPGRFSGRQFSNSRSEMNVSTLELGDSALYLCASSEGQKNIQYFGAGTRLSVL.

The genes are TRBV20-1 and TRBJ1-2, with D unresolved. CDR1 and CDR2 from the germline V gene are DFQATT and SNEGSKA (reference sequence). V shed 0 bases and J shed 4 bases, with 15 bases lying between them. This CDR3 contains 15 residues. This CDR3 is CSAREPPGTVYGYTF. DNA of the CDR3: TGCAGTGCTAGAGAGCCCCCCGGAACGGTCTATGGCTACACCTTC.

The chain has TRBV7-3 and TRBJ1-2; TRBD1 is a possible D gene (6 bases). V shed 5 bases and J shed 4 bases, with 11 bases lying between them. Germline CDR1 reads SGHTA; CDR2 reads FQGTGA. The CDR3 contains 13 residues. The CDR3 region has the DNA TGTGCCAGCAGCCACAGGGCAGCCTATGGCTACACCTTC. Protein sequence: CASSHRAAYGYTF.

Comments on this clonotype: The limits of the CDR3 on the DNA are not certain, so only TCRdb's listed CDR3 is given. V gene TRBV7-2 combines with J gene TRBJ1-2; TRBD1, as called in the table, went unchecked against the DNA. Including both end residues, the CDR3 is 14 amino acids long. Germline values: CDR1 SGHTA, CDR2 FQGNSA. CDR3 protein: CASSSSGGTYGYTF.

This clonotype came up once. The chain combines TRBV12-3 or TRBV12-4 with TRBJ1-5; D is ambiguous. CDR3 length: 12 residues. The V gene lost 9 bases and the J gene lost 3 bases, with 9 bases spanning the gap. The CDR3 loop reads CASCLPNQPQHF. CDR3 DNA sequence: TGTGCCAGTTGTCTTCCCAATCAGCCCCAGCATTTT.

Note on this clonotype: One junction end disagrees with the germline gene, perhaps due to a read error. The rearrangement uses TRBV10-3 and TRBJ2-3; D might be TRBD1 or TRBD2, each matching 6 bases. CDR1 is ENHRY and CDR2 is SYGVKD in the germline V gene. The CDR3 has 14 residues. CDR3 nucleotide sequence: TGTGCCATCAGTGAGCCCGGGGGCACCGATACGCAGTATTTT. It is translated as CAISEPGGTDTQYF.

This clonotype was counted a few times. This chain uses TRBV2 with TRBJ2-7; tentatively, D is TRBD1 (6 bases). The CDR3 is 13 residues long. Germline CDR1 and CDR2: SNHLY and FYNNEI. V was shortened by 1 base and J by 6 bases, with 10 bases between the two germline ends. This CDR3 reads CASSEDRVGEQYF. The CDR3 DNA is TGTGCCAGCAGTGAAGACAGGGTCGGCGAGCAGTACTTC.

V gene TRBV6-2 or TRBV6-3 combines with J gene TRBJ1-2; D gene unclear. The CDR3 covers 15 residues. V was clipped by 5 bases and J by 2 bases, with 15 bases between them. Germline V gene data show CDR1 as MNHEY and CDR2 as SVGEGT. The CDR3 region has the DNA TGTGCCAGCAGTGACCGGACTCAAATGAACTATGGCTACACCTTC. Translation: CASSDRTQMNYGYTF.

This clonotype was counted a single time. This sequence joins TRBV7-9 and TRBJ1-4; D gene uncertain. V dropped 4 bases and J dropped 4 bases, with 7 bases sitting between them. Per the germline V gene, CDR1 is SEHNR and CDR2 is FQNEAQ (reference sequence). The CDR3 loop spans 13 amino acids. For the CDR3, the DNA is TGTGCCAGCAGCTCGAGTCGTAATGAAAAACTGTTTTTT. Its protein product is CASSSSRNEKLFF.

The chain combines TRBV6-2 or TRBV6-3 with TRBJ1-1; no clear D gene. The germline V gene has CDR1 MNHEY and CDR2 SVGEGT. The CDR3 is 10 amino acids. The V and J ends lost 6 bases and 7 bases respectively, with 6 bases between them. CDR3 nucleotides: TGTGCCAGCAGGGACCGTGAAGCTTTCTTT. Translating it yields CASRDREAFF.

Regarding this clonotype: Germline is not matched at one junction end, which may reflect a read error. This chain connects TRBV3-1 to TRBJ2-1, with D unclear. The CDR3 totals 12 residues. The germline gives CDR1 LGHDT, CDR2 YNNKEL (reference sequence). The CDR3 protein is CASSWLRNEQLF. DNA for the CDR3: TGTGCCAGCAGCTGGTTGCGAAATGAGCAGCTCTTC.

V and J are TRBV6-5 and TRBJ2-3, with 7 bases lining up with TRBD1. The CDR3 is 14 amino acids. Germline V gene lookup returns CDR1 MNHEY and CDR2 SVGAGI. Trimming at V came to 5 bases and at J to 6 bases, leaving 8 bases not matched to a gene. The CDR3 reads CASSQGDLSDTQYF. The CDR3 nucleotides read TGTGCCAGCAGTCAGGGGGATCTTTCGGATACGCAGTATTTT.

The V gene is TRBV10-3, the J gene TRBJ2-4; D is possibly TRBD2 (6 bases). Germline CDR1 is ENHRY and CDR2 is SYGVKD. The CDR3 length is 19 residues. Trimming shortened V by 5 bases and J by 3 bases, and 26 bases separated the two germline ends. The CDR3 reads CAISSGTSGLDQGKNIQYF. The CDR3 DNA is TGTGCCATCAGTTCCGGGACGTCGGGACTGGATCAGGGCAAAAACATTCAGTACTTC.

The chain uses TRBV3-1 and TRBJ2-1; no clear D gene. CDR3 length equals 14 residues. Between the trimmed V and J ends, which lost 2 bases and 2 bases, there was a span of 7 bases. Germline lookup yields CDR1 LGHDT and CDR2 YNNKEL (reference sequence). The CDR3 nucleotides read TGTGCCAGCAGCCAAAGGAGCCCCTACAATGAGCAGTTCTTC. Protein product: CASSQRSPYNEQFF.

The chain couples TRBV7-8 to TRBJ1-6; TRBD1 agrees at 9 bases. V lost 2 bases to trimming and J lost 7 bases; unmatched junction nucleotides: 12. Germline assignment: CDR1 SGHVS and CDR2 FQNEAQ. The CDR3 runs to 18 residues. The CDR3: CASSLREPGQGSNSPLHF. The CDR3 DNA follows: TGTGCCAGCAGCTTAAGGGAGCCGGGACAGGGATCAAATTCACCCCTCCACTTT.

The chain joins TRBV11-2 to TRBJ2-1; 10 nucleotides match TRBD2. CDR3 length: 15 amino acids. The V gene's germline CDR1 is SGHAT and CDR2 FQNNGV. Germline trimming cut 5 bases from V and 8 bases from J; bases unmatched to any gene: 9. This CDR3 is CASSRLAGVNHEQFF. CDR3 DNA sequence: TGTGCCAGCAGCCGCCTAGCGGGAGTCAACCATGAGCAGTTCTTC.

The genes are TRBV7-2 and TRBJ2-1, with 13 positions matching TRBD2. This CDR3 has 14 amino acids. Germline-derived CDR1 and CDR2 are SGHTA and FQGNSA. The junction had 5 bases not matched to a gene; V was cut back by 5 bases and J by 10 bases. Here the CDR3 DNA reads TGTGCCAGCAGCACCGGACTAGCGGGAGTGGAGCAGTTCTTC. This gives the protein CASSTGLAGVEQFF. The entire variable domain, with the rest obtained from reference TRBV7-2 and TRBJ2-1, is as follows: GAGVSQSPSNKVTEKGKDVELRCDPISGHTALYWYRQSLGQGLEFLIYFQGNSAPDKSGLPSDRFSAERTGGSVSTLTIQRTQQEDSAVYLCASSTGLAGVEQFFGPGTRLTVL.

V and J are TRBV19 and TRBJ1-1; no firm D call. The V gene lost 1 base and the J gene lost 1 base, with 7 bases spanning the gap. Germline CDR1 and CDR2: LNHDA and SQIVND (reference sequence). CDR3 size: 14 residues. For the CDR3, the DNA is TGTGCCAGTAGTATAGTGTGGCAGAACACTGAAGCTTTCTTT. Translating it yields CASSIVWQNTEAFF.

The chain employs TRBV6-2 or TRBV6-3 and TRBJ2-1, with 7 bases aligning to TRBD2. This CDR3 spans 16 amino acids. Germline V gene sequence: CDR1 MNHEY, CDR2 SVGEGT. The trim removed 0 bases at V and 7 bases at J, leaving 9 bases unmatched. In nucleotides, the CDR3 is TGTGCCAGCAGTTACTCCGGCGGGAGTTTAGCGAATGAGCAGTTCTTC. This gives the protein CASSYSGGSLANEQFF.